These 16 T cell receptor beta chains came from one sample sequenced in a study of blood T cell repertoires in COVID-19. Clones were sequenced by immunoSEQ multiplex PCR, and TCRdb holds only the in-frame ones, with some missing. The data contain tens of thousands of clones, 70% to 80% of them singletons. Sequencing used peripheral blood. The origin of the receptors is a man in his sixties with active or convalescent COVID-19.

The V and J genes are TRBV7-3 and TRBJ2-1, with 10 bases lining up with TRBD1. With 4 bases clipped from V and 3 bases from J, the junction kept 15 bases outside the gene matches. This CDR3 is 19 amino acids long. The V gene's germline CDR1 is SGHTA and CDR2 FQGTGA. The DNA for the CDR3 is TGTGCCAGCAGCTCACAAACGGGACAGGGGTTTCTCGTCTACAATGAGCAGTTCTTC. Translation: CASSSQTGQGFLVYNEQFF.

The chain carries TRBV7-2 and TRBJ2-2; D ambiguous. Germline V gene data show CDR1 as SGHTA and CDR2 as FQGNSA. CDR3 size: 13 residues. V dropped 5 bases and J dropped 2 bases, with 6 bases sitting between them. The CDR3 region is CASSPRNTGELFF. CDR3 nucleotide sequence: TGTGCCAGCAGCCCCAGAAACACCGGGGAGCTGTTTTTT.

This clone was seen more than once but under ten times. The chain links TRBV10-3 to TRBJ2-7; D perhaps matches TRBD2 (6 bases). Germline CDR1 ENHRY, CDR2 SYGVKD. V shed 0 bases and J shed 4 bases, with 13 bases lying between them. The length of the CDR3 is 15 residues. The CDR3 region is CAISESGLDVYEQYF. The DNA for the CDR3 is TGTGCCATCAGTGAGTCGGGACTGGATGTTTACGAGCAGTACTTC.

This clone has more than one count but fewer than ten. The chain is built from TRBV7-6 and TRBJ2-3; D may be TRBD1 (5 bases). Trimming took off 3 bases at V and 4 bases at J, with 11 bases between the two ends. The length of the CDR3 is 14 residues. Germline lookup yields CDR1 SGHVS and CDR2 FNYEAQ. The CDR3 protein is CASSFLQGSDTQYF. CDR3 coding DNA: TGTGCCAGCAGCTTCCTCCAGGGATCAGATACGCAGTATTTT.

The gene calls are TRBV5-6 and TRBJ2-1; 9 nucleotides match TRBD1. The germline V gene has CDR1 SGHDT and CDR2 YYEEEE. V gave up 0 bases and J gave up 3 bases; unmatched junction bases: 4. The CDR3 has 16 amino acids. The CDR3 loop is CASSLDGTGNYNEQFF. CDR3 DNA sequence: TGTGCCAGCAGCTTGGATGGGACAGGGAACTACAATGAGCAGTTCTTC.

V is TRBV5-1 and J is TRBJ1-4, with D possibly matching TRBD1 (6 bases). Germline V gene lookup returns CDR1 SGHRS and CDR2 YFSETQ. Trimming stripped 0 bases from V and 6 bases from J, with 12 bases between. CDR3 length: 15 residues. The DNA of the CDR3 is TGCGCCAGCAGCTTGGGAGGCAGGGGAGATGAAAAACTGTTTTTT. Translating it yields CASSLGGRGDEKLFF.

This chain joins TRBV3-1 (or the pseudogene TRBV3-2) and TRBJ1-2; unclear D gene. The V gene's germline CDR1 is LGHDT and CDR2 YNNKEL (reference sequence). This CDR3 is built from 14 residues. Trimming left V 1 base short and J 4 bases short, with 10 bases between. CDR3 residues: CASSQVDGAYGYTF. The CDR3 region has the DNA TGTGCCAGCAGCCAAGTCGACGGAGCCTATGGCTACACCTTC.

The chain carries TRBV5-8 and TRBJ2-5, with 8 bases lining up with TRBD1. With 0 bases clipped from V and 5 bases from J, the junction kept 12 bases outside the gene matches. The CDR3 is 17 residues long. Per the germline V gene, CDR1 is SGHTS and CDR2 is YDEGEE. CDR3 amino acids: CASSLAARTGRDETQYF. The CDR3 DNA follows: TGTGCCAGCAGCTTGGCGGCCAGGACAGGGCGAGATGAGACCCAGTACTTC. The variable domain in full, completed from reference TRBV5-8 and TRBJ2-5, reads EAGVTQSPTHLIKTRGQQATLRCSPISGHTSVYWYQQALGLGLQFLLWYDEGEERNRGNFPPRFSGRQFPNYSSELNVNALELEDSALYLCASSLAARTGRDETQYFGPGTRLLVL.

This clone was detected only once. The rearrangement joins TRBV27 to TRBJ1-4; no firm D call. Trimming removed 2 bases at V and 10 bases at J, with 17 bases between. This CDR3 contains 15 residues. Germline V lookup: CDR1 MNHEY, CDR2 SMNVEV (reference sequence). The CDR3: CASSLLTLPPGKLFF. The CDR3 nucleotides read TGTGCCAGCAGTTTACTAACCCTCCCCCCGGGAAAACTGTTTTTT.

The CDR3 nucleotides are TGCGCCAGCAGCTTGATTCCCCAAAACACTGAAGCTTTCTTT. It translates to CASSLIPQNTEAFF. V usage is TRBV5-1 and J usage is TRBJ1-1; D is undetermined. CDR1 SGHRS and CDR2 YFSETQ come from the germline V gene. The CDR3 contains 14 residues. V lost 1 base and J lost 2, with 9 bases in between.

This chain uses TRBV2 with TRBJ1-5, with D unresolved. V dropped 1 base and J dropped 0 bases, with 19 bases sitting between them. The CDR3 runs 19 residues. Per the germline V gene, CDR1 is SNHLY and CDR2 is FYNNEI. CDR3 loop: CASSEETPRALISNQPQHF. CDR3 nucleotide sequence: TGTGCCAGCAGTGAAGAAACACCGAGGGCCTTAATTAGCAATCAGCCCCAGCATTTT.

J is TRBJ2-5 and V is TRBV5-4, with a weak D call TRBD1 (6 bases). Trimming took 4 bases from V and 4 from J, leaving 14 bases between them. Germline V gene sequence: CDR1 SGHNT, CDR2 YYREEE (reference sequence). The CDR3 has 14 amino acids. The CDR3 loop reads CASSAKQGGETQYF. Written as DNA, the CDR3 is TGTGCCAGCAGCGCGAAACAGGGTGGAGAGACCCAGTACTTC.

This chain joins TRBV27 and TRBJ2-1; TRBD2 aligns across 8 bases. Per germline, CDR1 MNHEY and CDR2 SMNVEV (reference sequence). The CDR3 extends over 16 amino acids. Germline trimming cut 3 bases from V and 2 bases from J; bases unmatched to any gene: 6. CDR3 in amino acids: CASSFGSGATYNEQFF. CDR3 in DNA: TGTGCCAGCAGTTTCGGTAGCGGGGCTACCTACAATGAGCAGTTCTTC.

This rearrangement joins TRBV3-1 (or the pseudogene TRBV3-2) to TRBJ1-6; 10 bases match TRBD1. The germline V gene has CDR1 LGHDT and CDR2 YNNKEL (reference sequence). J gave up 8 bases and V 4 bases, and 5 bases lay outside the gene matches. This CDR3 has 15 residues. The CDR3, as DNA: TGTGCCAGCAGCCCGGGCGGGACAGGGGATTCACCCCTCCACTTT. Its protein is CASSPGGTGDSPLHF.

The CDR3 loop reads CASSLRGGSNTEAFF. CDR3 nucleotides: TGTGCCAGCAGCCTCCGAGGGGGCTCGAACACTGAAGCTTTCTTT. The rearrangement uses TRBV7-3 and TRBJ1-1, with 7 bases aligning to TRBD1. Germline V gene sequence: CDR1 SGHTA, CDR2 FQGTGA. The CDR3 has 15 residues. The V and J ends lost 5 bases and 1 base, in that order; junction bases with no gene match: 7.

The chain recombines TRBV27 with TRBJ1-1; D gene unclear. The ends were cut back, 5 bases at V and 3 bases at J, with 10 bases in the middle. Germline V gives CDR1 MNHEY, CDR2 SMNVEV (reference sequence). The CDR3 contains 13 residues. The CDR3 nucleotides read TGTGCCAGCAGTCGGGATGGGGACACTGAAGCTTTCTTT. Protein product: CASSRDGDTEAFF.